This T cell receptor (beta chain) emerged from a study of blood T cells in healthy people across ages. Points from the study as a whole: The study found more naive CD4+ cells and higher diversity in long-lived than aged donors. As naive T cell percentage varied, TCR beta diversity correlated strongly with it. Researchers said unsorted PBMCs prevented a conclusive naive versus antigen-experienced comparison.

Regarding this clonotype: What it recognizes is unknown.

Trimming at V came to 1 base and at J to 5 bases, leaving 3 bases not matched to a gene. CDR1 and CDR2 from the germline V gene are SGHDN and FVKESK. The CDR3 loop spans 15 amino acids. A second roughly 6 to 12 cycle PCR used barcoded and J-beta primers. Every cDNA molecule carried a tag from a template-switch adaptor bearing 12 random nucleotides. MiXCR, run by TCRdb on the 5' RACE reads, gives a single entry per CDR3 protein. The table records fewer than 1.5 million distinct CDR3 sequences, roughly 45% of them present only once. V gene TRBV14 combines with J gene TRBJ2-1, with 9 bases matching TRBD1. The sequence came from a woman aged 18-35 years in good health. Input material: blood. Written as DNA, the CDR3 is TGTGCCAGCAGCCAAGTGGGACAGGGTAACAATGAGCAGTTCTTC. Translating it yields CASSQVGQGNNEQFF.